The 7 T cell receptor beta chains listed next were all sequenced from one sample in a study of blood T cell repertoires in COVID-19. Clones were read by immunoSEQ multiplex PCR, and TCRdb kept only the in-frame ones, dropping some. Of a few hundred thousand clones listed, 80% to 90% were seen once; the top ten hold 5% to 6%. The sample taken for sequencing was PBMCs or T cells enriched from blood (not recorded which). These receptors were taken from a man aged 25-40 years who had recovered from COVID-19.

This clone has a handful of counts. The chain uses TRBV12-3 or TRBV12-4 and TRBJ1-2, with D maybe TRBD1 (6 bases). The ends were cut back, 1 base at V and 13 bases at J, with 13 bases in the middle. This CDR3 spans 12 amino acids. Here the CDR3 DNA reads TGTGCCAGCAGTTTAGACCTGGGACAAGGCACCTTC. It yields the protein CASSLDLGQGTF.

This clone has a handful of counts. V gene TRBV3-1 (or the pseudogene TRBV3-2) combines with J gene TRBJ2-3, with D maybe TRBD2 (6 bases). The CDR3 spans 14 residues. CDR1 is LGHDT, CDR2 YNNKEL, per germline (reference sequence). V shed 4 bases and J shed 5 bases, with 13 bases lying between them. Here the CDR3 DNA reads TGTGCCAGCAGCCCGGGGGTCCGAGGAGATACGCAGTATTTT. Its translation is CASSPGVRGDTQYF.

This clone has a single count. Additional DNA sequences in this sample encode the identical CDR3. J is TRBJ1-1 and V is TRBV5-1; 9 positions agree with TRBD1. Germline values: CDR1 SGHRS, CDR2 YFSETQ. The V and J ends lost 4 bases and 1 base, in that order; junction bases with no gene match: 5. CDR3 length equals 15 residues. As DNA, the CDR3 is TGCGCCAGCAGCCTGGACAGGGGAGCGAACACTGAAGCTTTCTTT. The encoded protein is CASSLDRGANTEAFF. Full variable domain (outside the CDR3, taken from reference TRBV5-1 and TRBJ1-1): KAGVTQTPRYLIKTRGQQVTLSCSPISGHRSVSWYQQTPGQGLQFLFEYFSETQRNKGNFPGRFSGRQFSNSRSEMNVSTLELGDSALYLCASSLDRGANTEAFFGQGTRLTVV.

The rearrangement joins TRBV9 to TRBJ1-2; 9 bases align to TRBD1. Germline CDR1 and CDR2: SGDLS and YYNGEE. The J segment lost 6 bases and the V segment lost 3 bases, leaving 12 bases of the junction unmatched. The CDR3 is 16 residues long. CDR3 DNA: TGTGCCAGCAGCGAGCAAGGACAGGGGCTGGGGAATGGCTACACCTTC. It encodes CASSEQGQGLGNGYTF.

This clone has only one observation. The rearrangement joins TRBV28 to TRBJ1-2; possibly TRBD1 for D (5 bases). The V gene lost 5 bases and the J gene lost 4 bases, with 11 bases spanning the gap. The CDR3 runs 13 residues. CDR1 is MDHEN, CDR2 SYDVKM, per germline. The CDR3 loop is CASSQDSAYGYTF. For the CDR3, the DNA is TGTGCCAGCAGTCAAGACAGCGCCTATGGCTACACCTTC.

The gene calls are TRBV11-1 and TRBJ2-1, with a possible D match to TRBD1 (5 bases). The germline CDR1 and CDR2 sequences are SGHAT and FQDESV (reference sequence). V was trimmed by 6 bases and J by 8 bases, leaving 11 bases between them. This CDR3 is 12 amino acids long. DNA of the CDR3: TGTGCCAGCAGGGGGCGCATAGATGAGCAGTTCTTC. As protein: CASRGRIDEQFF.

This sequence joins TRBV18 and TRBJ2-1; tentative D call: TRBD1 (6 bases). Germline CDR1 is KGHSH and CDR2 is LQKENI. CDR3 size: 14 residues. Trimming stripped 3 bases from V and 7 bases from J, with 13 bases between. Here the CDR3 reads CASSPSDSFNEQFF. The CDR3 DNA reads as TGTGCCAGCTCACCGTCGGACAGCTTTAATGAGCAGTTCTTC.